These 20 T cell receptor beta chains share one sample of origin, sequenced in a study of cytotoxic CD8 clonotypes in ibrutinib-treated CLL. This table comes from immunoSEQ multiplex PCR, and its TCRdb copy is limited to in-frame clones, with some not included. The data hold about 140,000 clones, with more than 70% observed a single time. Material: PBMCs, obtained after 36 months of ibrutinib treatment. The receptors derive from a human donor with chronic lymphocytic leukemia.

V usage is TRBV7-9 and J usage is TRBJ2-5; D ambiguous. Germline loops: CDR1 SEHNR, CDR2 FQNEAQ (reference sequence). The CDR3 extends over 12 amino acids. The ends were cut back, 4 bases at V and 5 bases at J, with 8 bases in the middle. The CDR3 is CASSSHGETQYF. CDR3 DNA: TGTGCCAGCAGCTCCCACGGGGAGACCCAGTACTTC.

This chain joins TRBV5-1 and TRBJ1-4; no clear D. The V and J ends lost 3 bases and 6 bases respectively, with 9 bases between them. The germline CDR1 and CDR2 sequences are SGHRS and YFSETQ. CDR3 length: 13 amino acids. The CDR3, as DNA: TGCGCCAGCAGCTGGGGATCAGATGAAAAACTGTTTTTT. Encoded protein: CASSWGSDEKLFF.

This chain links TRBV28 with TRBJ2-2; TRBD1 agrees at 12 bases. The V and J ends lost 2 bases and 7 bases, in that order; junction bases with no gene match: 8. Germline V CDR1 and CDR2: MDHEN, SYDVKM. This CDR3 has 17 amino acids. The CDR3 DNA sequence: TGTGCCAGCAGTTTACCTCCGGGACAGGGGGCAATCGGGGAGCTGTTTTTT. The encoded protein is CASSLPPGQGAIGELFF.

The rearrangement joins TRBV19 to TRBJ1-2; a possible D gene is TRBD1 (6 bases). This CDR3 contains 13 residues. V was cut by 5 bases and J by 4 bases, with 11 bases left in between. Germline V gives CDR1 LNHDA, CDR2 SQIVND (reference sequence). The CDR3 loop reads CASSPGEGYGYTF. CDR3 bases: TGTGCCAGTAGTCCAGGGGAAGGCTATGGCTACACCTTC.

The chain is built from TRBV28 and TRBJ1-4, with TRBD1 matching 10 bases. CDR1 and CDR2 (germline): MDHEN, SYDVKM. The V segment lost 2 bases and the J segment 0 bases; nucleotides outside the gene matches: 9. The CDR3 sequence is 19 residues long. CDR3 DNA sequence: TGTGCCAGCAGTTTAGGATTTCGGGACAGGGGCCCAACTAATGAAAAACTGTTTTTT. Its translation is CASSLGFRDRGPTNEKLFF.

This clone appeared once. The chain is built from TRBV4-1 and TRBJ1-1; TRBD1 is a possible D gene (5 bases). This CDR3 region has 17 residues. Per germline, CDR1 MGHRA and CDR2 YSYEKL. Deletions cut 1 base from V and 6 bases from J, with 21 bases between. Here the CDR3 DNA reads TGCGCCAGCAGCCAAGGAGCCCCCCCGGGACTAGTAGCTGAAGCTTTCTTT. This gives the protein CASSQGAPPGLVAEAFF.

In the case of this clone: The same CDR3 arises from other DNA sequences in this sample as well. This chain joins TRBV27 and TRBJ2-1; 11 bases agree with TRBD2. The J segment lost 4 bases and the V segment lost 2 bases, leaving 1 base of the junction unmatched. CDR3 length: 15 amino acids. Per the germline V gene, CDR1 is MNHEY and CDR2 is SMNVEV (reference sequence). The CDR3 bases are TGTGCCAGCAGTTTACTAGCGGGGGGTTACAATGAGCAGTTCTTC. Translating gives CASSLLAGGYNEQFF.

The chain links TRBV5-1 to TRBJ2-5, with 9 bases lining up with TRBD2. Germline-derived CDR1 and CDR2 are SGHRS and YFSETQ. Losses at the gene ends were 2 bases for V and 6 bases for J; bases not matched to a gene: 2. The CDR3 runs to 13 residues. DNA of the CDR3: TGCGCCAGCAGCTTTAGCGGGGGAAAGACCCAGTACTTC. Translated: CASSFSGGKTQYF.

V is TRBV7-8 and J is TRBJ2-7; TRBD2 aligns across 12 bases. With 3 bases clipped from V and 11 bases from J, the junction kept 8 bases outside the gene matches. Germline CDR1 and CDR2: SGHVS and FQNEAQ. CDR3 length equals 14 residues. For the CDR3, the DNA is TGTGCCAGCAGCTTCGGACTAGCGGGGCCTGGGGAGTACTTC. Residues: CASSFGLAGPGEYF.

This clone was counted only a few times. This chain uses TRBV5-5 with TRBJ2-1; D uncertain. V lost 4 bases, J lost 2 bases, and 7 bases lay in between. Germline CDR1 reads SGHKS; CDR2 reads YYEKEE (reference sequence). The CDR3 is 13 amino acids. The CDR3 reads CASSPSAYNEQFF. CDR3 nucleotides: TGTGCCAGCAGCCCCAGCGCCTACAATGAGCAGTTCTTC.

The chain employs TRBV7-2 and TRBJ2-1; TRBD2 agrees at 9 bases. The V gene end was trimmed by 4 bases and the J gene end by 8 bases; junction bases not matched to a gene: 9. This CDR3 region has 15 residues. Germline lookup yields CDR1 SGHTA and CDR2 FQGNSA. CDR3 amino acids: CASSSLAGLRDEQFF. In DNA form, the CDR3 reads TGTGCCAGCAGCTCCCTAGCGGGGCTTAGGGATGAGCAGTTCTTC.

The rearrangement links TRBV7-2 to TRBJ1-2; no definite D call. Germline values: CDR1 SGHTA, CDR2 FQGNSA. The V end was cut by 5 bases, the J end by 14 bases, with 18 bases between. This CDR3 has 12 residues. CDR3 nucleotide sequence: TGTGCCAGCAGCCCGCTAATAGGTGAGGATACCTTC. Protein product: CASSPLIGEDTF.

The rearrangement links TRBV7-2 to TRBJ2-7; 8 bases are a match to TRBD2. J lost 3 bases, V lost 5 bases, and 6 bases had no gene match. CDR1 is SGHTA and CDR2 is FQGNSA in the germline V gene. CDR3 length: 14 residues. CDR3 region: CASSVGGANYEQYF. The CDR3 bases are TGTGCCAGCAGCGTCGGGGGGGCTAACTACGAGCAGTACTTC.

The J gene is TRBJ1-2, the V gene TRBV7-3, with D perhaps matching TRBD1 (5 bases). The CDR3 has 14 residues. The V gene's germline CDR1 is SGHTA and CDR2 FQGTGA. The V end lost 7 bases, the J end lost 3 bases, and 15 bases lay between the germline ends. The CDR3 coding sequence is TGTGCCAGCACCAGAGACCGGGACCACTATGGCTACACCTTC. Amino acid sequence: CASTRDRDHYGYTF.

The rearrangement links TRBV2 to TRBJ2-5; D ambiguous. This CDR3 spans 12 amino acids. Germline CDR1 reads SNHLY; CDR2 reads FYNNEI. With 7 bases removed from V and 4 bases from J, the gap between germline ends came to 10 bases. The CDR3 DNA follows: TGTGCCAGCACAAGGTTGGGAGAGACCCAGTACTTC. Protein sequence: CASTRLGETQYF.

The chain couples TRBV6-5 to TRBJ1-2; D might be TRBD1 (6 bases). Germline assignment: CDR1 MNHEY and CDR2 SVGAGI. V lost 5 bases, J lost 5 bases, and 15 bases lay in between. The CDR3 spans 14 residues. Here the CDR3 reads CASSLPTGGYGYTF. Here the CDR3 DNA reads TGTGCCAGCAGTCTCCCGACAGGAGGGTATGGCTACACCTTC.

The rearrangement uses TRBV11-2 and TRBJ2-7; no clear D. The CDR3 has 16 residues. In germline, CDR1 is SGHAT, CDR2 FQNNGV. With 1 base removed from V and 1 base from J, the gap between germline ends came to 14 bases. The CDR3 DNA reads TGTGCCAGCAGCTTAGGGTCTGGACGGGCATCCTACGAGCAGTACTTC. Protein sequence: CASSLGSGRASYEQYF.

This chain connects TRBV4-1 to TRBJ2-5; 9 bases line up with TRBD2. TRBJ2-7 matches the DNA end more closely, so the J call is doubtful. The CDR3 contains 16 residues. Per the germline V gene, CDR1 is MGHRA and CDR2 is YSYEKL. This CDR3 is CASSQEASGISYEQYF. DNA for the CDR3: TGCGCCAGCAGCCAAGAGGCTAGCGGGATCTCCTACGAGCAGTACTTC.

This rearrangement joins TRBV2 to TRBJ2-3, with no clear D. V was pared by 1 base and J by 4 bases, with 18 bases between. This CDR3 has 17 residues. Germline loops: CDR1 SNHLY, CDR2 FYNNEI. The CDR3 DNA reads TGTGCCAGCAGTGAAGTGGCAGTCCGCGGATCAGCAGATACGCAGTATTTT. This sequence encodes CASSEVAVRGSADTQYF.

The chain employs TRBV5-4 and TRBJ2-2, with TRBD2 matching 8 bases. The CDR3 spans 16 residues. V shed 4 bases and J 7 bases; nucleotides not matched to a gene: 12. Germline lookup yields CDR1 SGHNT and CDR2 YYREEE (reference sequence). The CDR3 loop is CASSEELAGRGGELFF. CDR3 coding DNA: TGTGCCAGCAGCGAAGAATTAGCGGGAAGAGGCGGGGAGCTGTTTTTT.